The text below deals with one T cell receptor beta chain. Its antigen is not known. Germline loops: CDR1 GTSNPN, CDR2 SVGIG (reference sequence). The CDR3 runs 13 residues. Between the trimmed V and J ends, which lost 1 base and 8 bases, there was a span of 14 bases. The sample originates from a study of T cells after posttransplantation cyclophosphamide. Study observations and caveats: Later post-transplant blood repertoires were often dominated by donor CD8+ memory clones. Blood and skin or GI T cell repertoires showed limited TRB overlap. Recipient CMV seropositivity and CMV reactivation strongly tracked TRB clonality.

TCRdb's copy holds only in-frame clones and misses some; the assay was immunoSEQ multiplex PCR. The table shows approximately 23,000 clones, with about 82% occurring only once. The chain recombines TRBV30 with TRBJ1-2; perhaps TRBD1 as D (6 bases). Sequenced material: PBMCs. This clonotype was sampled from a woman aged 60-70 years with a blood cancer, CMV-positive, and with a related stem cell donor. In DNA form, the CDR3 reads TGTGCCTGGAGTGCCCGGACAGTGGGAGGCTACACCTTC. Amino acids: CAWSARTVGGYTF.